The sequence of this T cell receptor (beta chain) was determined in a study of Graves' ophthalmopathy and Graves' hyperthyroidism. This clonotype was seen at least ten times. V was trimmed by 2 bases and J by 6 bases, leaving 11 bases between them. CDR3 length equals 13 residues. From germline, CDR1 is MGHDK and CDR2 SYGVNS. RNA transcripts yielded amplified TCR beta CDR3 regions. RT-PCR was first run with HTBI primers, then multiplex PCR in a second round. TCRdb passed the multiplex PCR reads through MiXCR, listing each CDR3 protein once. The sample holds 680,000 or so distinct CDR3 sequences; over 20% are singletons and the top ten take more than 5.5%.

Input material: peripheral blood. The source is a woman aged 18-29 years with stable Graves' hyperthyroidism. Some clones in this sample may be carry-over from other donors' samples. The chain couples TRBV25-1 to TRBJ2-7; D might be TRBD1 or TRBD2, each matching 5 bases. The DNA for the CDR3 is TGTGCCAGCAGTGAACGTGCAGGGAGCGAGCAGTACTTC. It translates to CASSERAGSEQYF.